These T cell receptor beta chains were read from a single sample in a study of cytomegalovirus exposure and HLA in healthy donors. The table came from immunoSEQ multiplex PCR; TCRdb's copy has only in-frame clones and leaves some out. This sample yields roughly 290,000 clones, of which around 90% are seen a single time; approximately 2.4% belongs to the top ten. The sequencing input was PBMCs. These receptors were collected from a woman in her late teens or twenties in good health and CMV-seronegative. The CDR3 runs from the conserved cysteine through the conserved F or W. The order of the fields is J gene, V gene, clone size, D gene, CDR3 protein, CDR3 DNA. D genes are given only for firm matches. Where a row states a size, it is once, few, many or the class of an expanded clone; other rows omit it.

J: TRBJ2-7; V: TRBV5-1; size: NA; D: NA; CDR3: CASSLVGTWALYEQYF; DNA: TGCGCCAGCAGCTTGGTTGGGACATGGGCCCTCTACGAGCAGTACTTC
J: TRBJ2-1; V: TRBV9; size: NA; D: TRBD2; CDR3: CASSVGRGGPYEQFF; DNA: TGTGCCAGCAGCGTAGGCCGGGGGGGCCCGTATGAGCAGTTCTTC
J: TRBJ2-3; V: TRBV9; size: NA; D: TRBD2; CDR3: CASRGLPTDTQYF; DNA: TGTGCCAGCAGGGGACTACCCACAGATACGCAGTATTTT
J: TRBJ1-1; V: TRBV18; size: NA; D: NA; CDR3: CASSPPGGNGNTEAFF; DNA: TGTGCCAGCTCACCCCCGGGGGGGAATGGGAACACTGAAGCTTTCTTT
J: TRBJ1-3; V: TRBV2; size: NA; D: NA; CDR3: CASHQSGNTIYF; DNA: TGTGCCAGCCATCAATCTGGAAACACCATATATTTT
J: TRBJ2-1; V: TRBV7-3; size: NA; D: NA; CDR3: CASSRGEARNNEQFF; DNA: TGTGCCAGCAGCCGTGGGGAGGCGAGAAACAATGAGCAGTTCTTC
J: TRBJ2-2; V: TRBV7-2; size: NA; D: NA; CDR3: CASSSPKRELFF; DNA: TGTGCCAGCAGCTCCCCTAAGAGGGAGCTGTTTTTT
J: TRBJ2-7; V: TRBV2; size: NA; D: TRBD2; CDR3: CATEERGGYEQYF; DNA: TGTGCCACCGAGGAGCGGGGAGGGTACGAGCAGTACTTC
J: TRBJ2-3; V: TRBV6-1; size: NA; D: NA; CDR3: CASSYYRETQYF; DNA: TGTGCCAGCAGTTATTACAGGGAGACGCAGTATTTT
J: TRBJ2-7; V: TRBV9; size: NA; D: NA; CDR3: CASSEGHEVEQYF; DNA: TGTGCCAGCAGCGAGGGGCACGAGGTCGAGCAGTACTTC
J: TRBJ1-4; V: TRBV19; size: NA; D: TRBD1; CDR3: CASSAGSGTGGLEQKLFF; DNA: TGTGCCAGTAGTGCCGGATCCGGGACAGGGGGACTCGAGCAGAAACTGTTTTTT
J: TRBJ2-3; V: TRBV9; size: NA; D: TRBD2; CDR3: CASSSRTSATDTQYF; DNA: TGTGCCAGCAGCTCGCGGACTAGCGCCACAGATACGCAGTATTTT
J: TRBJ1-6; V: TRBV5-5; size: NA; D: TRBD1; CDR3: CASSRGTDNNSPLHF; DNA: TGTGCCAGCAGCAGAGGGACAGATAATAATTCACCCCTCCACTTT
J: TRBJ1-2; V: TRBV9; size: once; D: NA; CDR3: CASSPHVGSGGSYGYTF; DNA: TGTGCCAGCAGCCCCCATGTGGGGAGCGGGGGCTCTTATGGCTACACCTTC
J: TRBJ1-2; V: TRBV27; size: NA; D: TRBD1; CDR3: CASSSAYRGGAYGYTF; DNA: TGTGCCAGCAGTTCTGCTTACAGGGGCGGTGCCTATGGCTACACCTTC
J: TRBJ2-1; V: TRBV5-1; size: NA; D: TRBD2; CDR3: CASSLVGLAGSVYNEQFF; DNA: TGCGCCAGCAGCTTGGTTGGACTAGCGGGGTCCGTCTACAATGAGCAGTTCTTC
J: TRBJ2-1; V: TRBV19; size: NA; D: TRBD1; CDR3: CASSITGGNEQFF; DNA: TGTGCCAGTAGTATAACAGGGGGAAATGAGCAGTTCTTC
J: TRBJ1-2; V: TRBV5-6; size: NA; D: NA; CDR3: CASSLGEGWNYGYTF; DNA: TGTGCCAGCAGCTTGGGGGAGGGCTGGAACTATGGCTACACCTTC
J: TRBJ1-5; V: TRBV4-1; size: few; D: NA; CDR3: CASSQRTSNQPQHF; DNA: TGCGCCAGCAGCCAACGTACAAGCAATCAGCCCCAGCATTTT
J: TRBJ1-1; V: TRBV2; size: NA; D: TRBD1; CDR3: CASSEAHHRGVLSAPNTEAFF; DNA: TGTGCCAGCAGTGAAGCGCATCACAGGGGGGTACTCTCGGCTCCGAACACTGAAGCTTTCTTT
J: TRBJ1-2; V: TRBV9; size: NA; D: NA; CDR3: CASSVDFGYGYTF; DNA: TGTGCCAGCAGCGTAGACTTCGGGTATGGCTACACCTTC
J: TRBJ1-3; V: TRBV7-8; size: NA; D: NA; CDR3: CASSPPVSSGNTIYF; DNA: TGTGCCAGCAGCCCCCCGGTTAGTTCTGGAAACACCATATATTTT
J: TRBJ1-3; V: TRBV7-9; size: NA; D: TRBD1; CDR3: CASSLTGAGNTIYF; DNA: TGTGCCAGCAGCTTAACAGGGGCTGGAAACACCATATATTTT
J: TRBJ2-4; V: TRBV2; size: once; D: NA; CDR3: CASRDSPNNIQYF; DNA: TGTGCCAGCAGAGACAGTCCCAATAACATTCAGTACTTC
J: TRBJ1-2; V: TRBV6-6; size: NA; D: TRBD1; CDR3: CASSYLGQGDGYTF; DNA: TGTGCCAGCAGTTATTTGGGACAGGGGGATGGCTACACCTTC
J: TRBJ2-5; V: TRBV4-2; size: NA; D: NA; CDR3: CASSQRLTAVVRQGQETQYF; DNA: TGTGCCAGCAGCCAGCGGCTAACAGCGGTAGTCCGGCAGGGGCAAGAGACCCAGTACTTC
J: TRBJ2-5; V: TRBV30; size: NA; D: NA; CDR3: CAWTSLGAWETQYF; DNA: TGTGCCTGGACGTCCCTGGGGGCTTGGGAGACCCAGTACTTC
J: TRBJ2-7; V: TRBV7-2; size: NA; D: TRBD2; CDR3: CASSLGASGAYEQYF; DNA: TGTGCCAGCAGCTTAGGGGCTAGCGGGGCATACGAGCAGTACTTC
J: TRBJ2-5; V: TRBV5-1; size: few; D: TRBD1; CDR3: CASSAGQGKEETQYF; DNA: TGCGCCAGCAGCGCAGGACAGGGGAAGGAGGAGACCCAGTACTTC